The 25 T cell receptor beta chains below come from one sample, sequenced in a study of graft-versus-host responses after intestinal transplantation. Profiled with immunoSEQ multiplex PCR; TCRdb holds only in-frame clones, not every one. The table has about 35,000 clones, about 93% seen once; the top ten hold 20% to 25%. Their specific antigens are unknown. The starting material was unstimulated CD8+ T cells sorted from spleen or lymph node cells, obtained before transplant. Receptor source: a human donor who was the organ donor for an intestinal transplant.

This clone showed up just a few times. V and J are TRBV28 and TRBJ1-3, with D possibly matching TRBD1 (5 bases). V lost 7 bases to trimming and J lost 0 bases, with 13 bases between them. The germline V gene has CDR1 MDHEN and CDR2 SYDVKM. CDR3 length: 15 residues. The CDR3 sequence: CASKGGASSGNTIYF. CDR3 DNA: TGTGCCAGCAAGGGAGGGGCCAGCTCTGGAAACACCATATATTTT. Combining the CDR3 with reference TRBV28 and TRBJ1-3 gives the whole variable domain DVKVTQSSRYLVKRTGEKVFLECVQDMDHENMFWYRQDPGLGLRLIYFSYDVKMKEKGDIPEGYSVSREKKERFSLILESASTNQTSMYLCASKGGASSGNTIYFGEGSWLTVV.

The CDR3 region has the DNA TGCGCCAGCAGCCAAGATGCGGCTAGCGGGAGGGCCAAGGAGACCCAGTACTTC. It yields the protein CASSQDAASGRAKETQYF. The chain links TRBV4-1 to TRBJ2-5, with TRBD2 identical over 12 bases. With 0 bases clipped from V and 5 bases from J, the junction kept 10 bases outside the gene matches. Germline values: CDR1 MGHRA, CDR2 YSYEKL. This CDR3 has 18 residues.

V gene TRBV9 combines with J gene TRBJ2-1; 9 nucleotides align to TRBD1. The V gene's germline CDR1 is SGDLS and CDR2 YYNGEE. The length of the CDR3 is 14 residues. The V gene end was trimmed by 4 bases and the J gene end by 7 bases; junction bases not matched to a gene: 6. CDR3 sequence (DNA): TGTGCCAGCAGCAATCCGGGACAGGGTAATGAGCAGTTCTTC. This gives the protein CASSNPGQGNEQFF.

There are a few counts of this clone. The germline gene is not matched at one end of the junction; a read error may be the cause. Other DNA sequences within the sample encode an identical CDR3. This chain uses TRBV5-8 with TRBJ2-7; 7 nucleotides agree with TRBD1. This CDR3 is built from 13 residues. Germline V gives CDR1 SGHTS, CDR2 YDEGEE. The CDR3 sequence is CASSQRTGREQYF. CDR3 nucleotide sequence: TGCGCCAGCAGCCAAAGGACAGGACGCGAGCAGTACTTC.

The gene calls are TRBV27 and TRBJ2-3; 10 bases are a match to TRBD2. CDR1 and CDR2 from the germline V gene are MNHEY and SMNVEV (reference sequence). CDR3 size: 15 residues. V gave up 6 bases and J gave up 2 bases; unmatched junction bases: 5. DNA of the CDR3: TGTGCCAGCAGGGGGGGGACTAGCGCCACAGATACGCAGTATTTT. It translates to CASRGGTSATDTQYF.

The rearrangement uses TRBV28 and TRBJ2-7, with a tentative D call TRBD1 (6 bases). The CDR3 runs 14 residues. Trimming pared 2 bases from V and 4 bases from J, leaving 12 bases between. Germline-derived CDR1 and CDR2 are MDHEN and SYDVKM. The CDR3 DNA reads as TGTGCCAGCAGTTTAGTTCTCAGGGGTTACGAGCAGTACTTC. It translates to CASSLVLRGYEQYF.

The gene calls are TRBV10-1 and TRBJ2-2, with 10 bases aligning to TRBD2. There are 18 residues in the CDR3. V gave up 3 bases and J gave up 0 bases; unmatched junction bases: 7. The germline gives CDR1 WNHNN, CDR2 SYGVQD (reference sequence). The CDR3 DNA reads TGCGCCAGCAGTGACAAGCGGGAGGGCCTCGCGAACACCGGGGAGCTGTTTTTT. Translation gives CASSDKREGLANTGELFF.

This clone was observed once. The chain has TRBV6-1 and TRBJ1-1; D not resolved. Trimming cost V 2 bases and J 8 bases, with 12 bases left between them. Germline CDR1 MNHNS, CDR2 SASEGT. The CDR3 has 13 residues. The CDR3 region is CASSERWRQEAFF. CDR3 sequence (DNA): TGTGCCAGCAGTGAACGTTGGAGGCAGGAAGCTTTCTTT.

A remark on this clone: One junction end does not reproduce the germline sequence, and a read error may be involved. This chain joins TRBV19 and TRBJ2-6; D remains unclear. This CDR3 comprises 15 residues. In germline, CDR1 is LNHDA, CDR2 SQIVND (reference sequence). This CDR3 is CASRVSYSGANVLTF. The CDR3 region has the DNA TGTGCTAGTAGAGTCAGTTACTCTGGGGCCAACGTCCTGACTTTC.

The chain couples TRBV27 to TRBJ2-6; D is undetermined. This CDR3 has 12 amino acids. V was shortened by 8 bases and J by 1 base, with 3 bases between the two germline ends. Germline CDR1 and CDR2: MNHEY and SMNVEV (reference sequence). As DNA, the CDR3 is TGTGCCAGCGGATCTGGGGCCAACGTCCTGACTTTC. Translated: CASGSGANVLTF.

The J gene is TRBJ2-3, the V gene TRBV5-1, with 9 bases matching TRBD2. Germline CDR1 SGHRS, CDR2 YFSETQ. The V and J ends lost 0 bases and 5 bases, in that order; junction bases with no gene match: 7. The CDR3 consists of 16 residues. The CDR3 region is CASSLEASGRLDTQYF. The DNA of the CDR3 is TGCGCCAGCAGCTTGGAAGCCAGCGGGAGGTTAGATACGCAGTATTTT. The full variable domain, completed using reference TRBV5-1 and TRBJ2-3, is KAGVTQTPRYLIKTRGQQVTLSCSPISGHRSVSWYQQTPGQGLQFLFEYFSETQRNKGNFPGRFSGRQFSNSRSEMNVSTLELGDSALYLCASSLEASGRLDTQYFGPGTRLTVL.

The rearrangement links TRBV4-1 to TRBJ2-7; D possibly corresponds to TRBD1 (5 bases). The germline V and J ends were trimmed by 0 bases and 0 bases, with 18 bases remaining between them. The CDR3 sequence is 18 residues long. Germline-derived CDR1 and CDR2 are MGHRA and YSYEKL. This CDR3 reads CASSQDWARGSSSYEQYF. In DNA, the CDR3 is TGCGCCAGCAGCCAAGATTGGGCAAGGGGCTCGAGCTCCTACGAGCAGTACTTC.

The CDR3 here is CASSSRRDSNYGYTF. The CDR3, as DNA: TGTGCCAGCTCATCGCGCCGGGACAGCAACTATGGCTACACCTTC. V usage is TRBV18 and J usage is TRBJ1-2, with 7 positions matching TRBD1. V lost 5 bases and J lost 2; bases outside the gene matches: 8. The CDR3 extends over 15 amino acids. Germline loops: CDR1 KGHSH, CDR2 LQKENI.

The genes are TRBV5-1 and TRBJ2-7; the match to TRBD1 covers 7 bases. The V segment lost 0 bases and the J segment 2 bases; nucleotides outside the gene matches: 2. This CDR3 region has 14 residues. CDR1 is SGHRS and CDR2 is YFSETQ in the germline V gene. DNA for the CDR3: TGCGCCAGCAGCTTGGGGACAGGCACCTACGAGCAGTACTTC. This sequence encodes CASSLGTGTYEQYF.

This clone was seen only a few times. The chain has TRBV10-3 and TRBJ2-7; 13 bases are a match to TRBD2. In germline, CDR1 is ENHRY, CDR2 SYGVKD. CDR3 length equals 17 residues. J lost 4 bases, V lost 2 bases, and 8 bases had no gene match. The CDR3 DNA reads TGTGCCATCAGTGAGGCTACTAGCGGGAGGGCTTGGTACGAGCAGTACTTC. Protein product: CAISEATSGRAWYEQYF.

This clone was found a few times. The CDR3 reads CASSGGVTPNEQFF. For the CDR3, the DNA is TGTGCCAGCAGCGGTGGGGTAACCCCCAATGAGCAGTTCTTC. This chain joins TRBV2 and TRBJ2-1; no definite D call. CDR1 is SNHLY and CDR2 is FYNNEI in the germline V gene. The CDR3 is 14 amino acids. Deletions cut 6 bases from V and 6 bases from J, with 15 bases between.

This rearrangement joins TRBV11-2 to TRBJ2-2, with 9 bases lining up with TRBD2. In germline, CDR1 is SGHAT, CDR2 FQNNGV. V was clipped by 2 bases and J by 3 bases; unmatched bases: 13. This CDR3 contains 19 residues. The CDR3 is CASSLNAWREGLYTGELFF. In DNA form, the CDR3 reads TGTGCCAGCAGCTTAAACGCTTGGCGGGAGGGCCTTTACACCGGGGAGCTGTTTTTT.

This chain joins TRBV5-3 and TRBJ2-3; D might be TRBD2 (6 bases). TRBV5-3 carries the ORF label, with uncertain function. The CDR3 contains 15 residues. V lost 1 base and J lost 2, with 11 bases in between. The CDR3 is CARSLRTNYTDTQYF. In DNA form, the CDR3 reads TGTGCCAGAAGCTTGAGGACTAACTACACAGATACGCAGTATTTT.

CDR3 sequence: CASSPSEASTDTQYF. For the CDR3, the DNA is TGTGCCAGCAGCCCTAGCGAAGCTAGCACAGATACGCAGTATTTT. This chain links TRBV4-2 with TRBJ2-3; perhaps TRBD2 as D (6 bases). The CDR3 consists of 15 residues. V lost 4 bases, J lost 0 bases, and 11 bases lay in between. Per the germline V gene, CDR1 is LGHNA and CDR2 is YNFKEQ.

The V call is TRBV4-1, the J call TRBJ2-7; TRBD1 aligns across 10 bases. V shed 3 bases and J 1 base; nucleotides not matched to a gene: 6. Germline V lookup: CDR1 MGHRA, CDR2 YSYEKL. CDR3 length equals 16 residues. The CDR3 coding sequence is TGCGCCAGCAGCCAGCAATCGGGACAGGGGTCCTACGAGCAGTACTTC. It specifies CASSQQSGQGSYEQYF.

The genes are TRBV4-2 and TRBJ1-6; the D is unclear. V gave up 4 bases and J gave up 0 bases, with 4 bases separating them. From germline, CDR1 is LGHNA and CDR2 YNFKEQ. The CDR3 has 14 residues. CDR3 DNA: TGTGCCAGCAGCCCCGGCTCCTATAATTCACCCCTCCACTTT. Translated, it gives CASSPGSYNSPLHF.

The rearrangement uses TRBV28 and TRBJ2-7; 8 positions match TRBD1. Germline-derived CDR1 and CDR2 are MDHEN and SYDVKM. The CDR3 covers 14 residues. Trimming took 3 bases from V and 6 from J; bases not matched to a gene: 7. The CDR3 reads CASSFGQGGIEQYF. CDR3 nucleotides: TGTGCCAGCAGTTTCGGACAGGGTGGGATCGAGCAGTACTTC. Combining the CDR3 with reference TRBV28 and TRBJ2-7 gives the whole variable domain DVKVTQSSRYLVKRTGEKVFLECVQDMDHENMFWYRQDPGLGLRLIYFSYDVKMKEKGDIPEGYSVSREKKERFSLILESASTNQTSMYLCASSFGQGGIEQYFGPGTRLTVT.

This clone has a single count. V usage is TRBV5-4 and J usage is TRBJ2-7, with TRBD1 matching over 7 bases. This CDR3 is 11 amino acids long. Germline values: CDR1 SGHNT, CDR2 YYREEE (reference sequence). Unmatched junction bases numbered 0, after V lost 4 bases and J lost 5 bases. The CDR3 is CASSTGDEQYF. The CDR3 DNA reads as TGTGCCAGCAGCACAGGGGACGAGCAGTACTTC.

Remarks on this clone: The sample contains more than one DNA sequence encoding this CDR3. V gene TRBV9 combines with J gene TRBJ2-7, with TRBD2 matching over 7 bases. The CDR3 is 14 residues long. V trimming: 0 bases; J trimming: 4 bases; junction bases outside the gene matches: 4. Germline lookup yields CDR1 SGDLS and CDR2 YYNGEE. CDR3 in amino acids: CASSVAGGGYEQYF. CDR3 bases: TGTGCCAGCAGCGTAGCGGGGGGAGGTTACGAGCAGTACTTC.

The chain employs TRBV21-1 and TRBJ1-3; the listed D gene, TRBD1, was not tested against the DNA. TRBV21-1 is shown as a pseudogene. This CDR3 contains 17 residues. CDR3 loop: CASSPTVLQHARNTIYF. The CDR3 DNA reads as TGTGCCAGCAGTCCAACAGTGCTACAACACGCACGAAACACCATATATTTT.